These 14 T cell receptor beta chains share one sample of origin, sequenced in a study of blood T cell repertoires in COVID-19. Measured with immunoSEQ multiplex PCR; TCRdb has only the in-frame clones, and not every one. The sample records a few hundred thousand clones, 85% being singletons. Material for sequencing was peripheral blood. All receptors derive from a woman aged 18-29 years with acute or convalescent COVID-19.

This rearrangement joins TRBV6-5 to TRBJ2-7; TRBD1 agrees at 9 bases. Trimming removed 6 bases from V and 4 bases from J; junction bases left unmatched: 10. This CDR3 is 15 amino acids long. The germline V gene encodes CDR1 MNHEY and CDR2 SVGAGI. The CDR3 nucleotides are TGTGCCAGCAGGACACCTGGGACAGGGAATTACGAGCAGTACTTC. Its protein product is CASRTPGTGNYEQYF.

In DNA, the CDR3 is TGCGCCAGCAGCCTAAAGGAGAATCAGCCCCAGCATTTT. As protein: CASSLKENQPQHF. The chain employs TRBV4-1 and TRBJ1-5; D uncertain. Deletions cut 4 bases from V and 4 bases from J, with 8 bases between. The CDR3 spans 13 residues. In germline, CDR1 is MGHRA, CDR2 YSYEKL.

The V call is TRBV9, the J call TRBJ2-3, with D uncertain. This CDR3 is 14 amino acids long. Trimming removed 0 bases from V and 0 bases from J, with 5 bases in between. Germline assignment: CDR1 SGDLS and CDR2 YYNGEE. As DNA, the CDR3 is TGTGCCAGCAGCGTAGGGAGTAGCACAGATACGCAGTATTTT. Encoded protein: CASSVGSSTDTQYF.

The chain uses TRBV7-8 and TRBJ2-3; 9 bases are a match to TRBD2. CDR1 is SGHVS and CDR2 is FQNEAQ in the germline V gene. This CDR3 is built from 16 residues. V gave up 4 bases and J gave up 0 bases; unmatched junction bases: 5. Here the CDR3 reads CASSSTSGTSTDTQYF. CDR3 sequence (DNA): TGTGCCAGCAGCTCGACTAGCGGAACTAGCACAGATACGCAGTATTTT. The full variable domain, completed using reference TRBV7-8 and TRBJ2-3, is GAGVSQSPRYKVAKRGQDVALRCDPISGHVSLFWYQQALGQGPEFLTYFQNEAQLDKSGLPSDRFFAERPEGSVSTLKIQRTQQEDSAVYLCASSSTSGTSTDTQYFGPGTRLTVL.

This chain's CDR3 is CASSLGDRGGNYGYTF. CDR3 nucleotide sequence: TGTGCCAGCAGTTTAGGGGACAGGGGAGGTAACTATGGCTACACCTTC. V gene TRBV28 combines with J gene TRBJ1-2; 10 bases fit TRBD1. CDR3 size: 16 residues. Germline V CDR1 and CDR2: MDHEN, SYDVKM. V dropped 2 bases and J dropped 1; count of bases not matched to a gene: 4.

V and J are TRBV28 and TRBJ2-3; 7 nucleotides agree with TRBD2. Germline assignment: CDR1 MDHEN and CDR2 SYDVKM. Trimming cost V 6 bases and J 0 bases; bases outside gene matches: 3. There are 14 residues in the CDR3. The CDR3 is CASRIAGSTDTQYF. CDR3 bases: TGTGCCAGCAGAATAGCGGGCAGCACAGATACGCAGTATTTT. The whole variable domain, filled in from reference TRBV28 and TRBJ2-3, reads DVKVTQSSRYLVKRTGEKVFLECVQDMDHENMFWYRQDPGLGLRLIYFSYDVKMKEKGDIPEGYSVSREKKERFSLILESASTNQTSMYLCASRIAGSTDTQYFGPGTRLTVL.

This clone was seen a handful of times. This sequence joins TRBV7-8 and TRBJ1-3; TRBD1 is a possible D gene (5 bases). The CDR3 runs 17 residues. Germline V gene data show CDR1 as SGHVS and CDR2 as FQNEAQ. Trimming took 0 bases from V and 0 from J, leaving 12 bases between them. CDR3 residues: CASSLAGSGGSGNTIYF. Written as DNA, the CDR3 is TGTGCCAGCAGCTTAGCGGGATCGGGGGGCTCTGGAAACACCATATATTTT.

This rearrangement joins TRBV7-3 to TRBJ2-7; D is possibly TRBD2 (6 bases). CDR3 length: 13 residues. Germline CDR1 SGHTA, CDR2 FQGTGA. Trimming cost V 4 bases and J 6 bases, with 13 bases left between them. CDR3 DNA sequence: TGTGCCAGCAGCTCCGGGAGAGGGACCGAGCAGTACTTC. Translation: CASSSGRGTEQYF.

V gene TRBV7-3 combines with J gene TRBJ2-5, with TRBD1 matching over 9 bases. This CDR3 is 17 amino acids long. Losses at the gene ends were 5 bases for V and 5 bases for J; bases not matched to a gene: 15. Germline lookup yields CDR1 SGHTA and CDR2 FQGTGA. CDR3 loop: CASSPEGTGGAPETQYF. In DNA, the CDR3 is TGTGCCAGCAGCCCGGAGGGAACAGGGGGCGCCCCGGAGACCCAGTACTTC.

The chain has TRBV6-5 and TRBJ2-1, with D perhaps TRBD1 (5 bases). The V gene's germline CDR1 is MNHEY and CDR2 SVGAGI. The CDR3 extends over 14 amino acids. Trimming cost V 10 bases and J 4 bases, with 17 bases left between them. Written as DNA, the CDR3 is TGTGCCACGGGCCCAGGGTTTGATTACAATGAGCAGTTCTTC. Translating gives CATGPGFDYNEQFF.

This chain uses TRBV5-4 with TRBJ2-3, with D unresolved. The V and J ends lost 2 bases and 6 bases respectively, with 13 bases between them. CDR1 SGHNT and CDR2 YYREEE come from the germline V gene (reference sequence). The CDR3 is 14 amino acids. CDR3: CASSLDKLQDTQYF. The CDR3 DNA sequence: TGTGCCAGCAGCTTAGACAAACTCCAGGATACGCAGTATTTT. The full variable domain, in which reference TRBV5-4 and TRBJ2-3 provide the parts outside the CDR3, is ETGVTQSPTHLIKTRGQQVTLRCSSQSGHNTVSWYQQALGQGPQFIFQYYREEENGRGNFPPRFSGLQFPNYSSELNVNALELDDSALYLCASSLDKLQDTQYFGPGTRLTVL.

The V and J genes are TRBV18 and TRBJ1-2; 10 bases line up with TRBD1. V trimming: 3 bases; J trimming: 0 bases; junction bases outside the gene matches: 4. Per germline, CDR1 KGHSH and CDR2 LQKENI. This CDR3 region has 16 residues. CDR3 sequence: CASSPSGQGANYGYTF. CDR3 DNA sequence: TGTGCCAGCTCACCTTCTGGACAGGGGGCTAACTATGGCTACACCTTC.

This clone showed up just once. This chain connects TRBV9 to TRBJ1-5; 7 bases line up with TRBD1. V was pared by 0 bases and J by 10 bases, with 7 bases of the junction left unmatched. This CDR3 region has 14 residues. The V gene's germline CDR1 is SGDLS and CDR2 YYNGEE. The CDR3 DNA follows: TGTGCCAGCAGCGTAGCACCTCAGGGGGGTCCCCAGCATTTT. Translating it yields CASSVAPQGGPQHF. Variable domain in full (rest from reference TRBV9 and TRBJ1-5): DSGVTQTPKHLITATGQRVTLRCSPRSGDLSVYWYQQSLDQGLQFLIQYYNGEERAKGNILERFSAQQFPDLHSELNLSSLELGDSALYFCASSVAPQGGPQHFGDGTRLSIL.

V and J are TRBV7-9 and TRBJ1-5, with D tentatively TRBD1 (6 bases). The germline CDR1 and CDR2 sequences are SEHNR and FQNEAQ (reference sequence). Trimming pared 6 bases from V and 2 bases from J, leaving 17 bases between. The CDR3 runs to 16 residues. The CDR3 spells CASSPMGADGNQPQHF. In DNA, the CDR3 is TGTGCCAGCAGTCCAATGGGGGCTGATGGCAATCAGCCCCAGCATTTT.